This TCR beta chain stems from a study of control samples from healthy donors and cancer patients. Sequencing was performed with immunoSEQ multiplex PCR; in TCRdb, only in-frame clones are kept and a portion is missing. The sample lists around 230,000 clones, about 93% occurring once. The CDR3 contains 15 residues. From germline, CDR1 is SGHKS and CDR2 YYEKEE (reference sequence). Trimming stripped 5 bases from V and 4 bases from J, with 15 bases between. The TCR comes from a man aged 45-65 years in good health. V and J are TRBV5-5 and TRBJ2-2, with D possibly matching TRBD1 (6 bases). Source material: blood. The CDR3 bases are TGTGCCAGCAGGTTACAGGGTCCGATCACCGGGGAGCTGTTTTTT. Translation: CASRLQGPITGELFF.